This T cell receptor (beta chain) was observed in a study of cytomegalovirus exposure and HLA in healthy donors. Study conclusions and caveats: The study labeled fewer than 200 TCR beta chains cytomegalovirus-associated.

This CDR3 has 14 residues. After removal of 6 bases from V and 4 bases from J, the junction contained 4 bases not matched to a gene. Germline CDR1 is LGHNT and CDR2 is FRNRAP. 13 Jbeta primers and 60 Vbeta primers were used for the PCR. Repertoires were generated with immunoSEQ multiplex PCR, while TCRdb's copy carries only in-frame clones and drops some. The sample comprises under 70,000 clones, 77% of which are singletons, and 2% to 3% rests with the top ten. Regarding this clone: Its antigen is unknown.

The sequencing sample was made of PBMCs. The chain couples TRBV12-5 to TRBJ2-5; 11 bases are shared with TRBD2. The sequence derives from a female donor in good health and CMV-seronegative. The CDR3: CASGRGLAGETQYF. The CDR3 DNA follows: TGTGCTAGTGGGCGTGGACTAGCGGGAGAGACCCAGTACTTC.